These 18 T cell receptor beta chains were sequenced from one sample in a study of blood T cells in healthy people across ages. The authors ran a second PCR of roughly 6 to 12 cycles using a sample-barcoded 5' primer and a J-beta primer mix. TCRdb itself ran the 5' RACE reads through MiXCR, one entry per CDR3 protein. The sample has approximately 790,000 distinct CDR3 sequences; about 62% are singletons. Input material: blood. Source of these receptors: a man aged 25 to 45 in good health.

The chain carries TRBV9 and TRBJ1-2; 9 positions match TRBD1. V was clipped by 2 bases and J by 4 bases; unmatched bases: 6. The CDR3 loop spans 15 amino acids. CDR1 and CDR2 from the germline V gene are SGDLS and YYNGEE. DNA of the CDR3: TGTGCCAGCAGCGTGGGACAGGGCCTAGCCTATGGCTACACCTTC. It is translated as CASSVGQGLAYGYTF.

The chain joins TRBV9 to TRBJ2-3; D possibly corresponds to TRBD1 (6 bases). The V gene lost 3 bases and the J gene lost 2 bases, with 10 bases spanning the gap. The CDR3 sequence is 14 residues long. The V gene's germline CDR1 is SGDLS and CDR2 YYNGEE. This CDR3 is CASSAGQHTDTQYF. CDR3 nucleotide sequence: TGTGCCAGCAGCGCTGGACAGCACACAGATACGCAGTATTTT.

This clonotype occurred a few times. The V call is TRBV6-5, the J call TRBJ2-1; the D gene could be TRBD1 or TRBD2 (5 bases each). From germline, CDR1 is MNHEY and CDR2 SVGAGI. V was trimmed by 6 bases and J by 4 bases, leaving 16 bases between them. CDR3 length: 15 residues. CDR3 sequence (DNA): TGTGCCAGCAGCCCTAACATGGGGGATTACAATGAGCAGTTCTTC. It translates to CASSPNMGDYNEQFF.

CDR3 nucleotides: TGCAGTGCTTTTTCCGGGACGGTGAACACTGAAGCTTTCTTT. Protein product: CSAFSGTVNTEAFF. The J gene is TRBJ1-1, the V gene TRBV20-1; D may be TRBD1 (5 bases). V lost 5 bases, J lost 0 bases, and 13 bases lay in between. This CDR3 has 14 amino acids. Per the germline V gene, CDR1 is DFQATT and CDR2 is SNEGSKA (reference sequence).

The gene calls are TRBV5-1 and TRBJ1-2; 7 bases are a match to TRBD1. The germline V gene has CDR1 SGHRS and CDR2 YFSETQ. Losses at the gene ends were 0 bases for V and 6 bases for J; bases not matched to a gene: 5. The CDR3 extends over 14 amino acids. The CDR3 bases are TGCGCCAGCAGCTTGGGACAGGGTACTCATGGCTACACCTTC. The encoded protein is CASSLGQGTHGYTF.

The table lists this clonotype with a few counts. The V gene is TRBV4-2, the J gene TRBJ2-3; 10 bases match TRBD2. Germline CDR1 and CDR2: LGHNA and YNFKEQ. CDR3 length equals 16 residues. V was pared by 1 base and J by 2 bases, with 3 bases of the junction left unmatched. The DNA of the CDR3 is TGTGCCAGCAGCCAAGGGACTAGCGGCGCCACAGATACGCAGTATTTT. Translated, it gives CASSQGTSGATDTQYF.

The V call is TRBV4-3, the J call TRBJ2-1; 12 bases are a match to TRBD2. The length of the CDR3 is 17 residues. The germline V gene encodes CDR1 LGHNA and CDR2 YSLEER. V lost 0 bases and J lost 4; bases outside the gene matches: 4. Here the CDR3 DNA reads TGCGCCAGCAGCCAAGATTTAACTAGCGGGGGGTACAATGAGCAGTTCTTC. Its translation: CASSQDLTSGGYNEQFF.

This clonotype showed up just once. This chain connects TRBV6-5 to TRBJ2-5, with 7 bases matching TRBD1. The CDR3 is 13 residues long. Germline V gene lookup returns CDR1 MNHEY and CDR2 SVGAGI. V dropped 5 bases and J dropped 5; count of bases not matched to a gene: 5. Written as DNA, the CDR3 is TGTGCCAGCAGTGAGACAGGGAAGGAGACCCAGTACTTC. This encodes CASSETGKETQYF.

The chain combines TRBV20-1 with TRBJ2-2; D possibly matches TRBD1 or TRBD2 (5 bases each). This CDR3 is built from 16 residues. Germline lookup yields CDR1 DFQATT and CDR2 SNEGSKA (reference sequence). Trimming removed 3 bases at V and 2 bases at J, with 16 bases between. The CDR3 loop reads CSARLLGTANTGELFF. The CDR3 DNA reads TGCAGTGCTAGGCTACTCGGGACGGCTAACACCGGGGAGCTGTTTTTT.

The chain combines TRBV7-9 with TRBJ1-1; weak D call: TRBD1 (6 bases). V shed 5 bases and J shed 6 bases, with 13 bases lying between them. Germline V gives CDR1 SEHNR, CDR2 FQNEAQ (reference sequence). The CDR3 is made up of 13 amino acids. CDR3 nucleotide sequence: TGTGCCAGCAGCCCTAGGGGGTGGCCTGAAGCTTTCTTT. Amino acid sequence: CASSPRGWPEAFF. The variable domain in full, with the rest retrieved from reference TRBV7-9 and TRBJ1-1, is DTGVSQNPRHKITKRGQNVTFRCDPISEHNRLYWYRQTLGQGPEFLTYFQNEAQLEKSRLLSDRFSAERPKGSFSTLEIQRTEQGDSAMYLCASSPRGWPEAFFGQGTRLTVV.

This clonotype was counted between two and nine times. The genes are TRBV10-3 and TRBJ1-2; perhaps TRBD1 as D (6 bases). CDR1 is ENHRY and CDR2 is SYGVKD in the germline V gene. There are 14 residues in the CDR3. V was pared by 3 bases and J by 3 bases, with 11 bases between. The CDR3 loop is CAISEQGRDYGYTF. As DNA, the CDR3 is TGTGCCATCAGTGAACAGGGCAGGGACTATGGCTACACCTTC.

This chain uses TRBV2 with TRBJ1-2, with D tentatively TRBD1 (6 bases). CDR1 is SNHLY and CDR2 is FYNNEI in the germline V gene. This CDR3 has 13 amino acids. V was clipped by 6 bases and J by 2 bases, with 10 bases between them. CDR3 amino acids: CASRLTGNYGYTF. CDR3 DNA: TGTGCCAGCAGGTTAACAGGGAACTATGGCTACACCTTC. Combining the CDR3 with reference TRBV2 and TRBJ1-2 gives the whole variable domain EPEVTQTPSHQVTQMGQEVILRCVPISNHLYFYWYRQILGQKVEFLVSFYNNEISEKSEIFDDQFSVERPDGSNFTLKIRSTKLEDSAMYFCASRLTGNYGYTFGSGTRLTVV.

This clonotype appeared a few times. This chain connects TRBV29-1 to TRBJ2-5; no clear D. The CDR3 loop spans 10 amino acids. V was cut by 6 bases and J by 7 bases, with 9 bases left in between. The germline V gene encodes CDR1 SQVTM and CDR2 ANQGSEA. For the CDR3, the DNA is TGCAGCGTCAGGAGTCGGACCCAGTACTTC. Translating it yields CSVRSRTQYF.

In the case of this clonotype: One end of the junction does not line up with germline, which may come from a read error. The V call is TRBV15, the J call TRBJ2-7, with a weak D call TRBD2 (5 bases). Germline lookup yields CDR1 LNHNV and CDR2 YYDKDF (reference sequence). This CDR3 spans 12 amino acids. CDR3 in DNA: TGTGCCACCAGCAGAGCGGGGTTCGAACAGAACTTC. Translation gives CATSRAGFEQNF. Filled out from reference TRBV15 and TRBJ2-7, the complete variable domain reads DAMVIQNPRYQVTQFGKPVTLSCSQTLNHNVMYWYQQKSSQAPKLLFHYYDKDFNNEADTPDNFQSRRPNTSFCFLDIRSPGLGDTAMYLCATSRAGFEQNFGPGTRLTVT.

CDR3 coding DNA: TGCGCCAGCAGCCCAAGACAGAGAAACAATGAGCAGTACTTC. Protein sequence: CASSPRQRNNEQYF. The chain carries TRBV5-1 and TRBJ2-5, with a tentative D call TRBD1 (5 bases). Per germline, CDR1 SGHRS and CDR2 YFSETQ. Trimming pared 4 bases from V and 11 bases from J, leaving 21 bases between. The CDR3 runs 14 residues.

The rearrangement joins TRBV18 to TRBJ2-3, with 7 bases aligning to TRBD2. The junction had 9 bases not matched to a gene; V was cut back by 3 bases and J by 0 bases. Germline V CDR1 and CDR2: KGHSH, LQKENI. The CDR3 runs to 17 residues. CDR3 in DNA: TGTGCCAGCTCACCGCCGGGGGGACGGGGGAGCACAGATACGCAGTATTTT. Residues: CASSPPGGRGSTDTQYF.

The V gene is TRBV6-5, the J gene TRBJ1-2; 8 bases are shared with TRBD1. V shed 2 bases, J shed 3 bases, and the junction held 5 bases outside the gene matches. This CDR3 comprises 15 residues. Per the germline V gene, CDR1 is MNHEY and CDR2 is SVGAGI. The CDR3 nucleotides read TGTGCCAGCAGTTACGGCCCGGACAGGGACTATGGCTACACCTTC. This translates into CASSYGPDRDYGYTF.

The rearrangement joins TRBV3-1 to TRBJ2-7; D may match TRBD1 or TRBD2 (5 bases each). The V end was cut by 5 bases, the J end by 4 bases, with 18 bases between. This CDR3 contains 15 residues. In germline, CDR1 is LGHDT, CDR2 YNNKEL (reference sequence). CDR3 amino acids: CASSSSPGPGYEQYF. Written as DNA, the CDR3 is TGTGCCAGCAGCTCCTCCCCGGGGCCCGGTTACGAGCAGTACTTC.